The subject of this entry is one T cell receptor (beta chain). With a much larger clone just one base away, this may be a read error. Looked up from germline, CDR1 is LGHNA and CDR2 is YSLEER. This CDR3 has 14 amino acids. Through a sample-barcoded 5' primer and a J-beta primer mix, a second PCR was run for roughly 7 to 11 cycles. TCRdb reanalysed the 5' RACE reads using MiXCR and keeps one entry per CDR3 protein. The sample records 800,000 to 950,000 distinct CDR3 sequences, around 36% being singletons. This sample is part of a study of blood T cells in healthy people across ages. This clonotype was sampled from a man younger than 35 in good health. Sequencing used blood. The chain uses TRBV4-3 and TRBJ1-2, with a possible D match to TRBD1 (6 bases). The CDR3 reads CASSQVSGQLGCTF. The CDR3, as DNA: TGCGCCAGCAGCCAAGTTTCAGGACAGCTTGGCTGCACCTTC.